The 2 T cell receptor beta chains reported below all come from one sample, sequenced in a study of T cell responses to AZD1222 COVID-19 vaccine. The method was immunoSEQ multiplex PCR; TCRdb's version includes in-frame clones alone and lacks a portion of them. Here the sample spans 150,000 to 200,000 clones, 94% being singletons. The sequenced sample was peripheral blood, obtained on day 0 of AZD1222 vaccination. These receptors all stem from an adult in good health.

The chain uses TRBV6-5 and TRBJ1-2, with unresolved D. Deletions cut 4 bases from V and 5 bases from J, with 8 bases between. This CDR3 has 12 amino acids. Germline assignment: CDR1 MNHEY and CDR2 SVGAGI. CDR3 loop: CASSSTDYGYTF. The DNA for the CDR3 is TGTGCCAGCAGTTCCACGGATTATGGCTACACCTTC.

This rearrangement joins TRBV5-1 to TRBJ1-6; 8 bases fit TRBD1. The germline V gene encodes CDR1 SGHRS and CDR2 YFSETQ. This CDR3 contains 14 residues. The V segment lost 3 bases and the J segment 8 bases; nucleotides outside the gene matches: 4. Here the CDR3 DNA reads TGCGCCAGCAGCTCTGGACAGGGAGATTCACCCCTCCACTTT. This sequence encodes CASSSGQGDSPLHF.